This TCR beta chain was captured by sequencing in a study of blood T cell repertoires in COVID-19. Trimming left V 8 bases short and J 4 bases short, with 11 bases between. Germline CDR1 LNHDA, CDR2 SQIVND (reference sequence). This CDR3 has 12 amino acids. Clones were read by immunoSEQ multiplex PCR, and TCRdb kept only the in-frame ones, dropping some. The sample carries about 170,000 clones, about four fifths recorded once. V gene TRBV19 combines with J gene TRBJ1-1; tentative D call: TRBD1 (6 bases). Specimen: peripheral blood. The clonotype comes from a man aged 65 to 79 with active or convalescent COVID-19. CDR3 DNA sequence: TGTGCCAGTCAGGGGACCATCACTGAAGCTTTCTTT. It translates to CASQGTITEAFF.